These 20 T cell receptor beta chains were sequenced from one sample in a study of shared clonotypes between healthy human individuals (dated by TCRdb to the early 2020s). CD8 naive samples were obtained by positive selection for CCR7 among CD45RO-negative cells, yielding a CD45RA+CCR7+ population from which TemRA cells were excluded. Library construction relied on the immunoSEQ multiplex PCR assay. The clones in this table, taken by TCRdb from immuneACCESS, are in-frame only. Not every clone is retained; where verified, under half of the shortfall comes from an unresolved V gene, and the cause of the rest is unknown. A total of some 2,000,000 clones appear in this sample, approximately 94% of them only once. The top ten hold 0.9% to 1.4% of the sample. Source material: naive CD8+ T cells sorted from blood. What this sample's cell subset or site label stands for: CD45RA+CCR7+. Source of these receptors: a man younger than 35 in good health.

This rearrangement joins TRBV4-1 to TRBJ1-5, with D uncertain. The CDR3 totals 15 residues. The V gene lost 5 bases and the J gene lost 7 bases, with 18 bases spanning the gap. The germline V gene encodes CDR1 MGHRA and CDR2 YSYEKL. CDR3 in amino acids: CASSSGYIGGQPQHF. The CDR3 DNA reads TGCGCCAGCAGCTCTGGGTATATCGGCGGACAGCCCCAGCATTTT.

The V gene is TRBV10-1, the J gene TRBJ2-2; maybe TRBD1 (6 bases). Trimming cost V 8 bases and J 0 bases, with 10 bases left between them. Germline V lookup: CDR1 WNHNN, CDR2 SYGVQD (reference sequence). This CDR3 is built from 14 residues. The CDR3 sequence: CASLQGSNTGELFF. The CDR3 nucleotides read TGCGCCAGCTTGCAGGGGTCGAACACCGGGGAGCTGTTTTTT.

The chain combines TRBV5-1 with TRBJ2-1; D unclear. Trimming removed 4 bases at V and 6 bases at J, with 8 bases between. From germline, CDR1 is SGHRS and CDR2 YFSETQ. The CDR3 covers 12 residues. The DNA for the CDR3 is TGCGCCAGCAGCAATCCTCGCAATGAGCAGTTCTTC. Translated, it gives CASSNPRNEQFF.

The chain joins TRBV4-1 to TRBJ2-1, with TRBD2 matching over 9 bases. In germline, CDR1 is MGHRA, CDR2 YSYEKL. The CDR3 runs to 13 residues. V trimming: 3 bases; J trimming: 8 bases; junction bases outside the gene matches: 2. The CDR3 sequence is CASSHPSGDEQFF. Written as DNA, the CDR3 is TGCGCCAGCAGCCACCCTAGCGGGGATGAGCAGTTCTTC.

Points on this clone: This specimen includes other DNA sequences encoding the same CDR3. The chain employs TRBV30 and TRBJ1-2, with D perhaps TRBD1 (5 bases). The germline V and J ends were trimmed by 0 bases and 7 bases, with 9 bases remaining between them. The germline V gene encodes CDR1 GTSNPN and CDR2 SVGIG (reference sequence). CDR3 length equals 12 residues. CDR3 DNA: TGTGCCTGGAGTGTGGGAGGGGCTGGCTACACCTTC. It codes for CAWSVGGAGYTF.

The gene calls are TRBV5-3 and TRBJ2-7; TRBD1 is a possible D gene (5 bases). TRBV5-3 is annotated as an ORF whose role is uncertain. V dropped 3 bases and J dropped 3 bases, with 19 bases sitting between them. The CDR3 extends over 16 amino acids. The CDR3 region is CARSSPLQGSRYEQYF. The CDR3 DNA reads TGTGCCAGAAGCTCCCCCTTGCAGGGAAGTCGCTACGAGCAGTACTTC.

Concerning this clone itself: Other DNA sequences from this sample encode an identical CDR3 as well. The chain is built from TRBV30 and TRBJ2-7, with D perhaps TRBD2 (5 bases). V gave up 0 bases and J gave up 2 bases, with 8 bases separating them. Germline V gene data show CDR1 as GTSNPN and CDR2 as SVGIG (reference sequence). This CDR3 has 13 amino acids. The CDR3 reads CAWSVRGTYEQYF. The CDR3 region has the DNA TGTGCCTGGAGTGTACGAGGGACCTACGAGCAGTACTTC.

For this clone: Other nucleotide sequences from this sample produce the same CDR3. This chain links TRBV4-1 with TRBJ2-1; D uncertain. Germline V CDR1 and CDR2: MGHRA, YSYEKL. The CDR3 loop spans 15 amino acids. Trimming left V 0 bases short and J 0 bases short, with 6 bases between. CDR3 region: CASSQDISSYNEQFF. DNA of the CDR3: TGCGCCAGCAGCCAAGACATCAGCTCCTACAATGAGCAGTTCTTC.

This clone was recorded once. The V call is TRBV9, the J call TRBJ2-5; a possible D gene is TRBD2 (6 bases). The CDR3 totals 15 residues. Trimming shortened V by 3 bases and J by 0 bases, and 12 bases separated the two germline ends. Germline V gene data show CDR1 as SGDLS and CDR2 as YYNGEE. The CDR3 loop reads CASSALTGDQETQYF. The CDR3 region has the DNA TGTGCCAGCAGCGCTCTAACGGGGGACCAAGAGACCCAGTACTTC.

The genes are TRBV19 and TRBJ2-1, with no clear D. CDR3 length equals 14 residues. With 2 bases removed from V and 6 bases from J, the gap between germline ends came to 11 bases. Germline assignment: CDR1 LNHDA and CDR2 SQIVND (reference sequence). The CDR3 is CASSIWQAANEQFF. CDR3 sequence (DNA): TGTGCCAGTAGTATATGGCAGGCGGCCAATGAGCAGTTCTTC.

J is TRBJ2-3 and V is TRBV9; unclear D gene. Per germline, CDR1 SGDLS and CDR2 YYNGEE. The ends were cut back, 0 bases at V and 6 bases at J, with 14 bases in the middle. This CDR3 is built from 15 residues. The CDR3 protein is CASSVGSLPGDTQYF. The CDR3 region has the DNA TGTGCCAGCAGCGTAGGTAGCTTACCAGGCGATACGCAGTATTTT. The whole variable domain, filled in from reference TRBV9 and TRBJ2-3, reads DSGVTQTPKHLITATGQRVTLRCSPRSGDLSVYWYQQSLDQGLQFLIQYYNGEERAKGNILERFSAQQFPDLHSELNLSSLELGDSALYFCASSVGSLPGDTQYFGPGTRLTVL.

This chain connects TRBV7-9 to TRBJ1-1; no reliable D call. Germline CDR1 is SEHNR and CDR2 is FQNEAQ (reference sequence). V was trimmed by 3 bases and J by 0 bases, leaving 8 bases between them. CDR3 length: 14 amino acids. The CDR3 DNA follows: TGTGCCAGCAGCTTTCCCACGATGAACACTGAAGCTTTCTTT. Its protein is CASSFPTMNTEAFF.

The rearrangement joins TRBV28 to TRBJ2-1, with no clear D. With 3 bases removed from V and 7 bases from J, the gap between germline ends came to 10 bases. Germline values: CDR1 MDHEN, CDR2 SYDVKM. This CDR3 comprises 13 residues. The CDR3: CASSFGSENEQFF. Written as DNA, the CDR3 is TGTGCCAGCAGTTTCGGGTCGGAGAATGAGCAGTTCTTC.

The chain has TRBV27 and TRBJ1-3, with D possibly being TRBD1 (6 bases). Trimming left V 6 bases short and J 2 bases short, with 14 bases between. Germline CDR1 is MNHEY and CDR2 is SMNVEV (reference sequence). This CDR3 has 15 residues. CDR3 loop: CASSSGQHTGNTIYF. The CDR3 DNA follows: TGTGCCAGCAGCTCGGGACAACATACTGGAAACACCATATATTTT.

The rearrangement links TRBV4-3 to TRBJ2-1, with D maybe TRBD2 (6 bases). The CDR3 has 17 residues. The germline CDR1 and CDR2 sequences are LGHNA and YSLEER. Trimming shortened V by 1 base and J by 0 bases, and 13 bases separated the two germline ends. The CDR3 loop reads CASSQGPAGNSYNEQFF. For the CDR3, the DNA is TGCGCCAGCAGCCAAGGACCAGCGGGTAACTCCTACAATGAGCAGTTCTTC.

The chain recombines TRBV4-3 with TRBJ2-7; 7 bases are shared with TRBD2. CDR3 length: 16 residues. Germline CDR1 LGHNA, CDR2 YSLEER. Trimming cost V 7 bases and J 2 bases; bases outside gene matches: 14. The CDR3: CASTALTAGEPYEQYF. In DNA, the CDR3 is TGCGCCAGCACCGCCCTGACGGCGGGAGAACCCTACGAGCAGTACTTC.

V is TRBV4-3 and J is TRBJ2-7; D remains unclear. Trimming took 1 base from V and 1 from J, leaving 11 bases between them. CDR1 LGHNA and CDR2 YSLEER come from the germline V gene. This CDR3 region has 15 residues. The CDR3 DNA reads TGCGCCAGCAGCCAAGGGTATGCAACGTCCTACGAGCAGTACTTC. Translated, it gives CASSQGYATSYEQYF.

The V call is TRBV14, the J call TRBJ1-4, with a tentative D call TRBD1 (5 bases). Germline V gene sequence: CDR1 SGHDN, CDR2 FVKESK. The CDR3 runs to 15 residues. V was cut by 4 bases and J by 5 bases, with 14 bases left in between. Here the CDR3 reads CASSLRDGENEKLFF. CDR3 nucleotides: TGTGCCAGCAGCCTCCGGGACGGTGAGAATGAAAAACTGTTTTTT.

The chain joins TRBV28 to TRBJ1-1; TRBD1 matches at 7 bases. V was pared by 5 bases and J by 4 bases, with 7 bases of the junction left unmatched. This CDR3 contains 14 residues. Per germline, CDR1 MDHEN and CDR2 SYDVKM. CDR3 residues: CASSITGESTEAFF. CDR3 bases: TGTGCCAGCAGTATCACAGGGGAATCCACTGAAGCTTTCTTT.

Concerning this clone: Other DNA variants within this sample encode the same CDR3. The rearrangement links TRBV27 to TRBJ2-5; either TRBD1 or TRBD2 may supply D (5 bases each). The CDR3 is made up of 14 amino acids. Trimming stripped 6 bases from V and 2 bases from J, with 13 bases between. From germline, CDR1 is MNHEY and CDR2 SMNVEV (reference sequence). CDR3 nucleotide sequence: TGTGCCAGCAGCTCCTCCGGGACGCAAGAGACCCAGTACTTC. Amino acid sequence: CASSSSGTQETQYF.